This T cell receptor beta chain was observed in a study of cytomegalovirus exposure and HLA in healthy donors. Findings and limits, study-wide: Most of the CMV-associated TCR beta chains (in a later analysis) appeared to be HLA-restricted. Earlier findings revealed that most TCR beta V segments proved productive either about 90% or about 30% of the time. A later analysis showed TCR association rates differing by HLA locus, peaking at DRB1 and lowest at HLA-C. Among TCR beta chains, those listed as cytomegalovirus-associated numbered over 150.

Primers for the PCR totalled 60 Vbeta and 13 Jbeta. Only in-frame clones appear in the TCRdb table, and some are missing; sequencing was by immunoSEQ multiplex PCR. The data hold around 100,000 clones, with 81% observed a single time. This clone was recorded once. Its cognate antigen is unknown. With 6 bases clipped from V and 1 base from J, the junction kept 4 bases outside the gene matches. Looked up from germline, CDR1 is SGHTA and CDR2 is FQGNSA. This CDR3 is 15 amino acids long. This receptor was identified in a woman aged 70-85 years in good health and CMV-seropositive. This chain links TRBV7-2 with TRBJ2-5; 11 positions agree with TRBD1. Sequenced material: PBMCs. CDR3 DNA sequence: TGTGCCAGCAGGAAGGACAGGGGGCGCCAAGAGACCCAGTACTTC. It codes for CASRKDRGRQETQYF. The full variable domain, in which reference TRBV7-2 and TRBJ2-5 provide the parts outside the CDR3, is GAGVSQSPSNKVTEKGKDVELRCDPISGHTALYWYRQSLGQGLEFLIYFQGNSAPDKSGLPSDRFSAERTGGSVSTLTIQRTQQEDSAVYLCASRKDRGRQETQYFGPGTRLLVL.